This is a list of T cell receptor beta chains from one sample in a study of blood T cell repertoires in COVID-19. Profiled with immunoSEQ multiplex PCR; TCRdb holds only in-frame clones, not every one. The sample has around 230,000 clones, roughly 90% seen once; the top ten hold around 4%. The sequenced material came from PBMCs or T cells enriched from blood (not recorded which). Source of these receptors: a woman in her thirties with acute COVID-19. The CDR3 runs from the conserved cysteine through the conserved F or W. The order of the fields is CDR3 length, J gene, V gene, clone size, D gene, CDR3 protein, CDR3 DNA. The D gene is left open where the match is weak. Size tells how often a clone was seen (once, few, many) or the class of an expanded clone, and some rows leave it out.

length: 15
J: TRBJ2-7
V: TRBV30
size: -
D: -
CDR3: CAWGRGTGSSYEQYF
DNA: TGTGCCTGGGGGAGGGGGACAGGCAGCTCCTACGAGCAGTACTTC

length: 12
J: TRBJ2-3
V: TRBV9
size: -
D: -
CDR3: CASSVRGDTQYF
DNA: TGTGCCAGCAGCGTAAGGGGAGATACGCAGTATTTT

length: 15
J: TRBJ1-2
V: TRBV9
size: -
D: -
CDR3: CASSPIAGGSYGYTF
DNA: TGTGCCAGCAGCCCTATTGCGGGGGGTAGCTATGGCTACACCTTC

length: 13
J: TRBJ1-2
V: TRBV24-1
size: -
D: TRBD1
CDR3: CATRGDSTYGYTF
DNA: TGTGCCACCAGAGGGGACAGTACCTATGGCTACACCTTC

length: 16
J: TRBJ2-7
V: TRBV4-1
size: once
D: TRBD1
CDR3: CASSPIQGQVPYEQYF
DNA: TGCGCCAGCAGCCCGATTCAGGGACAGGTCCCCTACGAGCAGTACTTC

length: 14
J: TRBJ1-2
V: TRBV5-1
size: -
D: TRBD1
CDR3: CASSLWGQGNGYTF
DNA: TGCGCCAGCAGCTTGTGGGGACAGGGAAATGGCTACACCTTC

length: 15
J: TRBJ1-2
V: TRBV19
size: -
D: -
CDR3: CASQTGRLTNYGYTF
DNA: TGTGCCAGCCAAACAGGGCGATTAACTAACTATGGCTACACCTTC

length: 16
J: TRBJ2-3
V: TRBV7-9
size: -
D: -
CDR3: CASSLGSARITDTQYF
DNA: TGTGCCAGCAGCTTAGGATCCGCTAGAATCACAGATACGCAGTATTTT

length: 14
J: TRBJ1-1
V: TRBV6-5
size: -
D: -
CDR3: CASSPPWGGTEAFF
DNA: TGTGCCAGCAGCCCCCCCTGGGGGGGCACTGAAGCTTTCTTT

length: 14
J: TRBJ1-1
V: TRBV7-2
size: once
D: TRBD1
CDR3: CASSSDRETLKAFF
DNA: TGTGCCAGCAGCTCCGACAGGGAAACTCTGAAAGCTTTCTTT

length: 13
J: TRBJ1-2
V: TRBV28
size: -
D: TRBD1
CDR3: CASSLTGEYGYTF
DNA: TGTGCCAGCAGTCTTACAGGGGAATATGGCTACACCTTC

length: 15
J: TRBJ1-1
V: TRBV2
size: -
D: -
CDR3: CASSESIQFPTEAFF
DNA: TGTGCCAGCAGTGAAAGTATACAGTTTCCCACTGAAGCTTTCTTT

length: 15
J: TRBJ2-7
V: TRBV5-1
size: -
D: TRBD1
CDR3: CASSPRTGTGNEQYF
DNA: TGCGCCAGCAGCCCACGCACCGGGACAGGGAACGAGCAGTACTTC

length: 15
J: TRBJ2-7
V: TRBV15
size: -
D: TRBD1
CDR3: CATSSNLQGYYEQYF
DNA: TGTGCCACCAGCAGCAATCTACAGGGGTACTACGAGCAGTACTTC

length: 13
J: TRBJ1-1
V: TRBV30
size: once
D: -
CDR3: CAWNRELNTEAFF
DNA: TGTGCCTGGAACAGGGAGTTGAACACTGAAGCTTTCTTT

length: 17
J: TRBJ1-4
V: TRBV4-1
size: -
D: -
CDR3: CASSHPKRQGRVEKLFF
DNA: TGCGCCAGCAGCCACCCAAAGCGTCAGGGTCGGGTTGAAAAACTGTTTTTT

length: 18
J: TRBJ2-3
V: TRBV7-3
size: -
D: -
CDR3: CASSPQGHLPPTTDTQYF
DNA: TGTGCCAGCAGCCCTCAGGGGCATTTGCCCCCGACCACAGATACGCAGTATTTT

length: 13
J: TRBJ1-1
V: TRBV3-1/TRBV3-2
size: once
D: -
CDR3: CASSHGGSTEAFF
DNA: TGTGCCAGCAGCCACGGGGGAAGCACTGAAGCTTTCTTT

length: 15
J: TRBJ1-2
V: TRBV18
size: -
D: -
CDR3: CASSPPGPGNYGYTF
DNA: TGTGCCAGCTCACCACCGGGCCCGGGGAACTATGGCTACACCTTC

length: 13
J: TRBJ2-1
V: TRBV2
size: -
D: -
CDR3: CASTLVTDNEQFF
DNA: TGTGCCAGCACCCTGGTGACAGACAATGAGCAGTTCTTC

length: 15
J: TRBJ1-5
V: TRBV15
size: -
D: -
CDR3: CATSRVGTREQPQHF
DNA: TGTGCCACCAGCAGAGTTGGCACGAGGGAACAGCCCCAGCATTTT

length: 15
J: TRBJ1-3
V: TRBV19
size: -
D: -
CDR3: CASSTDRSSGNTIYF
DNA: TGTGCCAGTAGTACCGACAGATCCTCTGGAAACACCATATATTTT

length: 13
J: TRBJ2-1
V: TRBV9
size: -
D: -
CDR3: CASSPPLSPEQFF
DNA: TGTGCCAGCAGCCCCCCCCTAAGCCCTGAGCAGTTCTTC

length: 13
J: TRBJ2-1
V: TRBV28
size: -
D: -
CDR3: CASSLQGLNEQFF
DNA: TGTGCCAGCAGTTTACAGGGGTTAAATGAGCAGTTCTTC

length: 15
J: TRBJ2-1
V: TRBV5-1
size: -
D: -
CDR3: CASSLDPLAPNEQFF
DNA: TGCGCCAGCAGCTTGGACCCTCTAGCGCCCAATGAGCAGTTCTTC

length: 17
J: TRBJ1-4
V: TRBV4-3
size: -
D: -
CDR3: CASSPNHRATTNEKLFF
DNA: TGCGCCAGCAGCCCAAACCACAGGGCCACTACTAATGAAAAACTGTTTTTT

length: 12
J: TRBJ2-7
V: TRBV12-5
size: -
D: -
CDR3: CASSGGPYEQYF
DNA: TGTGCTAGTTCCGGGGGACCCTACGAGCAGTACTTC

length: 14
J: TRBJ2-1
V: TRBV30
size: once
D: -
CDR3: CAWTVRRDSNEQFF
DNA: TGTGCCTGGACTGTCCGCAGGGATTCCAATGAGCAGTTCTTC

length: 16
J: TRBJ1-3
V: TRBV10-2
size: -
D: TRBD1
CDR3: CATYQPDRVPGNTIYF
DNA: TGCGCCACCTATCAACCGGACAGGGTCCCTGGAAACACCATATATTTT

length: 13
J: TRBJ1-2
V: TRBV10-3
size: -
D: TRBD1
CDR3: CAISGGQHYGYTF
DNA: TGTGCCATCAGTGGGGGACAGCACTATGGCTACACCTTC

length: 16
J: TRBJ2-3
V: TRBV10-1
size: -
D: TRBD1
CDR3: CASSEPSGTGSDTQYF
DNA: TGCGCCAGCAGTGAACCGTCCGGGACAGGATCAGATACGCAGTATTTT

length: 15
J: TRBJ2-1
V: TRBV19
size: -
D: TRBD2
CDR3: CASTFGGSVGNEQFF
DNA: TGTGCCAGTACCTTCGGGGGGTCTGTGGGCAATGAGCAGTTCTTC

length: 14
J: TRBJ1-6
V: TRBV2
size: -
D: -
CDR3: CASSMDKAPTPLHF
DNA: TGTGCCAGCAGTATGGACAAGGCGCCAACACCCCTCCACTTT

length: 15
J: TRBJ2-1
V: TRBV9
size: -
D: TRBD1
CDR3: CASSTSGTGKNEQFF
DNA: TGTGCCAGCAGCACCTCCGGGACAGGGAAAAATGAGCAGTTCTTC

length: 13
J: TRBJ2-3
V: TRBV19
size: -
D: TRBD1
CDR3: CASKRQGRDTQYF
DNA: TGTGCCAGTAAAAGACAGGGAAGGGATACGCAGTATTTT

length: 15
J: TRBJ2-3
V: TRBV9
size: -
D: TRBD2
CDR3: CASSVATSGVGTQYF
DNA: TGTGCCAGCAGCGTAGCTACTAGCGGGGTTGGTACGCAGTATTTT

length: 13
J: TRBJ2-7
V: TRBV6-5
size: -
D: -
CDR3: CASRSGSHYEQYF
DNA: TGTGCCAGCAGGTCCGGGAGCCACTACGAGCAGTACTTC

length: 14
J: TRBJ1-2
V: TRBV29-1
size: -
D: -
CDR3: CSVDRLGLPYGYTF
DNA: TGCAGCGTTGACCGACTCGGTCTACCCTATGGCTACACCTTC

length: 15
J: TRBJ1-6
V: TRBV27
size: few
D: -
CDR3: CASSLNIHPYSPLHF
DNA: TGTGCCAGCAGTTTAAACATTCACCCGTATTCACCCCTCCACTTT

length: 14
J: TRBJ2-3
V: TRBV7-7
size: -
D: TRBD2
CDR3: CASSSGTSGGTQYF
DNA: TGTGCCAGCAGCTCTGGGACTAGCGGGGGTACGCAGTATTTT

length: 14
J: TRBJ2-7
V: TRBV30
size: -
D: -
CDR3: CAWSKSTGSYEQYF
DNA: TGTGCCTGGAGTAAATCGACAGGCTCCTACGAGCAGTACTTC

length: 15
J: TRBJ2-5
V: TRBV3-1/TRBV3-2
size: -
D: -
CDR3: CASSQTTRVVETQYF
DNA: TGTGCCAGCAGCCAAACCACCAGGGTGGTCGAGACCCAGTACTTC

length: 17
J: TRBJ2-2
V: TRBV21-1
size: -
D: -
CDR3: CASITGLAGRNTGELFF
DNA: TGTGCCAGCATTACAGGGCTAGCGGGACGGAACACCGGGGAGCTGTTTTTT

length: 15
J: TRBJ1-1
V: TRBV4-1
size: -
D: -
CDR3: CASSQGRASRLEAFF
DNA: TGCGCCAGCAGCCAAGGGCGGGCGTCCCGTCTTGAAGCTTTCTTT

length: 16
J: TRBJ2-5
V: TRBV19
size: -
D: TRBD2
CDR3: CASSISRFERGETQYF
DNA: TGTGCCAGTAGTATCTCCCGTTTCGAGCGGGGGGAGACCCAGTACTTC

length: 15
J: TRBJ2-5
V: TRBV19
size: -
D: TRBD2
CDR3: CASRQTSGGGETQYF
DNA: TGTGCCAGTAGGCAGACTAGCGGGGGGGGAGAGACCCAGTACTTC

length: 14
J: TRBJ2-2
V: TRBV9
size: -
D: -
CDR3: CASSFSVNTGELFF
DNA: TGTGCCAGCAGCTTTTCCGTGAACACCGGGGAGCTGTTTTTT

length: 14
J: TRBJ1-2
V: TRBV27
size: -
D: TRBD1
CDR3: CASSGTGGANGYTF
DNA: TGTGCCAGTTCCGGGACAGGGGGCGCGAATGGCTACACCTTC

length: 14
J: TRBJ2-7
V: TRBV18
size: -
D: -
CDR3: CASSHRDSSYEQYF
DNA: TGTGCCAGCTCCCACCGTGACAGCTCCTACGAGCAGTACTTC

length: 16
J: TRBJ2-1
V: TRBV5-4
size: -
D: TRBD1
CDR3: CASSLAGQGAGNEQFF
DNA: TGTGCCAGCAGCTTGGCAGGACAGGGGGCTGGGAATGAGCAGTTCTTC

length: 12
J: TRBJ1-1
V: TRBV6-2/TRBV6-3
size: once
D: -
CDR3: CASSYARTEAFF
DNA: TGTGCCAGCAGTTACGCGAGGACTGAAGCTTTCTTT

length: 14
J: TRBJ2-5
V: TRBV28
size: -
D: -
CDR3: CASSLDEYRETQYF
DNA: TGTGCCAGCAGTTTAGATGAGTACCGGGAGACCCAGTACTTC

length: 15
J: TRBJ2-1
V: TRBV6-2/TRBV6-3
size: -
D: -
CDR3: CASSYSGQTGNEQFF
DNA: TGTGCCAGCAGTTATTCCGGACAAACGGGTAATGAGCAGTTCTTC

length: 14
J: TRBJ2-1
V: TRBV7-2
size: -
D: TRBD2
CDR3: CASSLALGGNEQFF
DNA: TGTGCCAGCAGCTTAGCTCTCGGGGGGAATGAGCAGTTCTTC

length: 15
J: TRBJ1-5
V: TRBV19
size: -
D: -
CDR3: CASSILWDILQPQHF
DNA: TGTGCCAGTAGTATTTTATGGGACATCCTACAGCCCCAGCATTTT

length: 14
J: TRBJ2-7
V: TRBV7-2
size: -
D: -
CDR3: CASSEQMDSYEQYF
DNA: TGTGCCAGCAGCGAACAGATGGACAGCTACGAGCAGTACTTC

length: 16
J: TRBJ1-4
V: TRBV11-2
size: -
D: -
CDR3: CASGDQRGVANEKLFF
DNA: TGTGCCAGCGGCGACCAGCGGGGAGTTGCTAATGAAAAACTGTTTTTT